This T cell receptor (beta chain) was recovered during a study of blood T cell repertoires in COVID-19. Only in-frame clones appear in the TCRdb table, and some are missing; sequencing was by immunoSEQ multiplex PCR. This repertoire shows over 150,000 clones, around 85% found once; its top ten account for 0.63%. Germline loops: CDR1 PRHDT, CDR2 FYEKMQ (reference sequence). Trimming left V 3 bases short and J 2 bases short, with 5 bases between. There are 12 residues in the CDR3. The source material was peripheral blood. The receptor was isolated from a man between 60 and 70 years old with COVID-19, enrolled during active disease. The chain recombines TRBV13 with TRBJ2-7; D uncertain. Written as DNA, the CDR3 is TGTGCCAGCAGCTTTAATCCCTACGAGCAGTACTTC. Translating it yields CASSFNPYEQYF. The whole variable domain, remainder taken from reference TRBV13 and TRBJ2-7, is AAGVIQSPRHLIKEKRETATLKCYPIPRHDTVYWYQQGPGQDPQFLISFYEKMQSDKGSIPDRFSAQQFSDYHSELNMSSLELGDSALYFCASSFNPYEQYFGPGTRLTVT.